The source of this T cell receptor (beta chain) is a study of T-cell reconstitution after alpha-beta-depleted transplantation in children. CDR3 size: 16 residues. Remarks on this clonotype: Its antigen is as yet unknown.

Findings and caveats of the study: Newly generated T cells supplied most T-cell counts and diversity one year post-transplant. There were some patients whose high TCRbeta diversity at day 60 came from surviving recipient T cells and thymic progenitors. About two months after transplant, alpha-beta T cells reportedly came from several hundred expanded graft clones.

Preparation of the TCRbeta library used unique molecular identifiers. From the PCR reads, TCRdb called clonotypes with MiXCR, one entry per CDR3 protein. The data show roughly 120,000 distinct CDR3 sequences, roughly 23% seen once. This chain uses TRBV12-2 with TRBJ1-5. TRBV12-2 is termed a pseudogene. Material: PBMCs, mostly from graft donor cells, obtained 180 days after TCRalphabeta/CD19-depleted stem cell transplant. The source is a male patient aged 2 to 9 who had a stem cell transplant for chronic granulomatous disease, so the T cells may come from the graft donor. CDR3 protein: CASRLRRYKSNQPQHF. Written as DNA, the CDR3 is TGTGCAAGTCGCTTAAGGAGGTACAAAAGCAATCAGCCCCAGCATTTT.